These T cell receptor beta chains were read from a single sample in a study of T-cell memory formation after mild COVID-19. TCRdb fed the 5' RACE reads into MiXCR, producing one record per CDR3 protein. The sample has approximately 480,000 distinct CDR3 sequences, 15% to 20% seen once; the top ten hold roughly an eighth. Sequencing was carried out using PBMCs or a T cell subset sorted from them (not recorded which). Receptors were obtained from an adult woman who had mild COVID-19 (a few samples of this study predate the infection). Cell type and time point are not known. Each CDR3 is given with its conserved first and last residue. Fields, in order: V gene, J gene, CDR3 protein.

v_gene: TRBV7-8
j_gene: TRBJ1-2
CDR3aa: CASSLADGYTF

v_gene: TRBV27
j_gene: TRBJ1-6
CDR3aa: CASSSFEGVGSPLHF

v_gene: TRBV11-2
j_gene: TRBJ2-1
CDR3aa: CASSPFFGGGLAGSNEQFF

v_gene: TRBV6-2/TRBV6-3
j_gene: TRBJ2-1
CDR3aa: CATRLAGTAFF

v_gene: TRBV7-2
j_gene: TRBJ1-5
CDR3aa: CASSLRDSYQPQHF

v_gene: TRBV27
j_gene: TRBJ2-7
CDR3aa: CASSPNDSSYEQYF

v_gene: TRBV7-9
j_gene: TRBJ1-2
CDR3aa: CASSLANYGYTF

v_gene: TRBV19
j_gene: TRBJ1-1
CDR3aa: CASRDQGWGNTEAFF

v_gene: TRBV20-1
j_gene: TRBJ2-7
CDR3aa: CSASDYGTPNYEQYF

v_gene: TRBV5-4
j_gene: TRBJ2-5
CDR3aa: CASRVAETQYF

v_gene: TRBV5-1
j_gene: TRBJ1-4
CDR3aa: CASSLGQGAEKLFF

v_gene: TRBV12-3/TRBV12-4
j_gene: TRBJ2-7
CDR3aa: CASRKEGGSSYEQYF

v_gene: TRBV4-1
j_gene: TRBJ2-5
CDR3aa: CASSQESSGGAHSGTQYF

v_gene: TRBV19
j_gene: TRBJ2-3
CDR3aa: CASSIQDTDTQYF

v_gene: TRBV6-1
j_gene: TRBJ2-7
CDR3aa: CASSDPLISYEQYF

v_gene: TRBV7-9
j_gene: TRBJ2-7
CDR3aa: CASSKRASGAYEQYF

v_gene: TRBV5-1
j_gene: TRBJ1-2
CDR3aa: CASSLATATGGYTF